These 5 T cell receptor beta chains were sequenced from one sample in a study of blood T cell repertoires in COVID-19. TCRdb's table, derived via immunoSEQ multiplex PCR, lists solely in-frame clones and lacks some. The sample records about 330,000 clones, about 91% being singletons. The sequenced sample consisted of peripheral blood. These receptors originate from a man aged 25 to 40 with COVID-19, enrolled during active disease.

The rearrangement links TRBV2 to TRBJ2-5; D gene uncertain. V was shortened by 9 bases and J by 1 base, with 6 bases between the two germline ends. CDR3 length: 11 residues. Germline-derived CDR1 and CDR2 are SNHLY and FYNNEI. The DNA for the CDR3 is TGTGCCAGTACTTTCCAAGAGACCCAGTACTTC. This translates into CASTFQETQYF.

The V and J genes are TRBV21-1 and TRBJ1-2; the tabulated D call, TRBD1, remains unverified against the DNA. TRBV21-1 is recorded as a pseudogene. This CDR3 region has 16 residues. The CDR3 loop reads CASRGTGPTTNYGYTF. CDR3 bases: TGTGCCAGCAGGGGGACAGGTCCGACCACTAACTATGGCTACACCTTC.

V is TRBV9 and J is TRBJ2-7; maybe TRBD2 (5 bases). CDR1 and CDR2 (germline): SGDLS, YYNGEE. The CDR3 spans 16 residues. Between the trimmed V and J ends, which lost 3 bases and 4 bases, there was a span of 20 bases. The chain's CDR3 is CASSGKSGLDLYEQYF. The CDR3 region has the DNA TGTGCCAGCAGCGGAAAAAGCGGCCTCGACCTATACGAGCAGTACTTC.

This clone has more than one count but fewer than ten. J is TRBJ2-5 and V is TRBV19; TRBD2 is a possible D gene (6 bases). The CDR3 totals 14 residues. Germline lookup yields CDR1 LNHDA and CDR2 SQIVND (reference sequence). V shed 7 bases and J shed 1 base, with 13 bases lying between them. CDR3 sequence reads: CASTLSGGQETQYF. For the CDR3, the DNA is TGTGCCAGTACTTTGTCCGGGGGCCAAGAGACCCAGTACTTC.

The chain is built from TRBV28 and TRBJ2-4; D is possibly TRBD1 (5 bases). Between the trimmed V and J ends, which lost 4 bases and 2 bases, there was a span of 9 bases. CDR3 length: 14 amino acids. Germline V gene sequence: CDR1 MDHEN, CDR2 SYDVKM. In DNA, the CDR3 is TGTGCCAGCAGTTCGTCAGGGCCCAAAAACATTCAGTACTTC. Encoded protein: CASSSSGPKNIQYF.